This TCR beta chain was captured in a study of blood T cell repertoires in COVID-19 (dated by TCRdb to about 2020). In the study overall: Samples covering the acute and convalescent phases of COVID-19 were provided by collaborators in the United States, Italy and Spain. The prospective study material was composed of cDNA or gDNA derived from T cells, B-cell-depleted T cells, or PBMCs. The dataset comprised deeply sampled blood TCRbeta repertoires from subjects exposed to, actively infected with, or recovered from COVID-19. A freely available public database, intended as a resource for researchers studying the immune response to SARS-CoV-2, is where the repertoires were released. The samples were drawn from the first 160 participants of the ongoing ImmuneRACE study and from over 950 subjects provided by 6 global collaborators. Nearly every sample came with metadata listing a de-identified subject ID, COVID-19 status, age in years and sex. Where available, HLA class I and class II types were taken from metadata supplied by the sample provider and were not determined by assay-based typing. General findings and caveats noted by the study authors: How much clinical and demographic metadata was included differed by source and by participant, and the metadata was provided uncurated.

The collaborating institutions used their own protocols to collect whole blood in K2EDTA tubes. For TCRbeta analysis, collaborator samples were shipped as frozen whole blood, as isolated PBMCs, or as DNA extracted from either sample type. As to this clone: Its antigen is unknown. Per-base quality was not reported, and no clone a single base away is much larger than it.

Trimming removed 3 bases from V and 10 bases from J; the gene matches leave 6 bases unexplained. The CDR3 goes from the cysteine to the phenylalanine over 13 residues. Kept here is only the CDR3 DNA, which spans 39 bases and is read in frame from base 1. In the germline V gene (reference sequence), CDR1 corresponds to LGHDT and CDR2 to YNNKEL. TCRbeta CDR3 regions were amplified from genomic DNA using the immunoSEQ Assay, a bias-controlled multiplex PCR. The original methods were these. Within the assay, amplification of reference gene primers was used to estimate how many nucleated cells each sample contained. Sequence reads were collapsed and filtered to measure the absolute abundance of every unique TCRbeta CDR3 rearrangement. Productive Simpson clonality was computed per sample as the square root of Simpson's diversity index over productive rearrangements. What TCRdb holds here is the immuneACCESS table cut down to in-frame rearrangements. Part of the clones is not present; checked against another copy, under half of the missing clones reflect an unresolved V gene, and the others are unexplained. Clonal size and the V and J genes are those of that table, whereas D and trimming came from the DNA. For this sample there are roughly 100,000 clones; 75% to 90% appear just once. The ten largest clonotypes hold around 19% of the sample.

The receptor's source is a woman of 80 years or more with acute or convalescent COVID-19. The chain is made from TRBV3-1 (or the pseudogene TRBV3-2) and TRBJ1-1; TRBD1 aligns with 9 central bases. The sample was peripheral blood. This receptor has the CDR3 CASSQGQGVRAFF. DNA sequence: TGTGCCAGCAGCCAGGGACAGGGTGTGAGAGCTTTCTTT.